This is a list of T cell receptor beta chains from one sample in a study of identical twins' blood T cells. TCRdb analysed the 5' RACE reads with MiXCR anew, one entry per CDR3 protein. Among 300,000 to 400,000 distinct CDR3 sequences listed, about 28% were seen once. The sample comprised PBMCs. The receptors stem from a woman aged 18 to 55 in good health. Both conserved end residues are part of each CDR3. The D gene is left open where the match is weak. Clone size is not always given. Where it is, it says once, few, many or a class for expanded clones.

TGCAGTGCTAGCCCGGGCTACACCTTC	CSASPGYTF	.	TRBV20-1	TRBJ1-2	.
TGTGCCAGCAGCGTAGCCGGAGGGTCGAGAAACACCATATATTTT	CASSVAGGSRNTIYF	.	TRBV9	TRBJ1-3	.
TGTGCCAGCAGTTTTTCGACCGCAGGCAATCAGCCCCAGCATTTT	CASSFSTAGNQPQHF	.	TRBV6-5	TRBJ1-5	.
TGTGCCAGCAGCTGGGACAGGGGTTACACTGAAGCTTTCTTT	CASSWDRGYTEAFF	TRBD1	TRBV11-2	TRBJ1-1	few
TGTGCCAGCATTCAAGGGGGCTACAATCAGCCCCAGCATTTT	CASIQGGYNQPQHF	TRBD1	TRBV6-6	TRBJ1-5	many
TGTGCCATCAGTGAAAGGACAGGGACGGGGGAAGCTTTCTTT	CAISERTGTGEAFF	TRBD1	TRBV10-3	TRBJ1-1	many
TGTGCCATCAGTGAGCAGATGGGGGCCGCGGGAGGTGGCTACACCTTC	CAISEQMGAAGGGYTF	.	TRBV10-3	TRBJ1-2	.
TGTGCCAGCTCACTCCCGGGCCTGTTAGAGCAGTACTTC	CASSLPGLLEQYF	.	TRBV18	TRBJ2-7	once
TGTGCCAGCAGCTTATTCGTAGAGACCCAGTACTTC	CASSLFVETQYF	.	TRBV7-2	TRBJ2-5	many
TGTGCCAGCAGTCGCTGGGACAAGAATCAGCCCCAGCATTTT	CASSRWDKNQPQHF	.	TRBV6-2/TRBV6-3	TRBJ1-5	.
TGTGCCATCAGTGAAGGGGGCGAAAACATTCAGTACTTC	CAISEGGENIQYF	TRBD1	TRBV10-3	TRBJ2-4	.
TGTGCCAGCAGCCAGGGAATCGCCACTGAAGCTTTCTTT	CASSQGIATEAFF	.	TRBV3-1	TRBJ1-1	few
TGTGCCAGCGGCGATGGACCGTCCTCCGGGGAGCAGTTCTTC	CASGDGPSSGEQFF	.	TRBV5-6	TRBJ2-1	.
TGCGCCAGCAGCTACTTAAGGGGCGAGGGGCTCAATGGTGGCACTGAAGCTTTCTTT	CASSYLRGEGLNGGTEAFF	.	TRBV5-1	TRBJ1-1	.
TGTGCCAGTAGTATAAGGGACTCCGCGGGAAATTCACCCCTCCACTTT	CASSIRDSAGNSPLHF	.	TRBV19	TRBJ1-6	.
TGTGCCAGCAGACATGGACTAGCTGGGGATACGCAGTATTTT	CASRHGLAGDTQYF	TRBD2	TRBV3-1	TRBJ2-3	few
TGCGCCAGCAGCCTGACTAGCGGGGGGGCCTATGAGCAGTTCTTC	CASSLTSGGAYEQFF	TRBD2	TRBV5-1	TRBJ2-1	few
TGCAGTGTGTCAGGGCCCTCTTCTAGCACAGATACGCAGTGTTTT	CSVSGPSSSTDTQCF	.	TRBV20-1	TRBJ2-3	.
TGCAGCGTACGTTTAAGCAGGGGCGGGACTGAAGCTTTCTTT	CSVRLSRGGTEAFF	.	TRBV29-1	TRBJ1-1	.
TGCAGTGCTAGTGACAGGGCGTTCTATGGCTACACCTTC	CSASDRAFYGYTF	TRBD1	TRBV20-1	TRBJ1-2	few
TGTGCCAGCAGTTACTTGGCTCAGCTAAGAAACATTCAGTACTTC	CASSYLAQLRNIQYF	.	TRBV6-6	TRBJ2-4	.
TGTGCCAGCAGCCGCCTGAGGATAGCTAACTATGGCTACACCTTC	CASSRLRIANYGYTF	.	TRBV12-3/TRBV12-4	TRBJ1-2	few
TGCAGTGCTACCGAGGGCACGGAGTATGGCTACACCTTC	CSATEGTEYGYTF	.	TRBV20-1	TRBJ1-2	many
TGCGCCAGCCCCCGGGGGCCAGCTAACTATGGCTACACCTTC	CASPRGPANYGYTF	.	TRBV10-1	TRBJ1-2	few
TGTGCCATCAGTGAGTTACATAAGACAGGGGGGAACGAGCAGTACTTC	CAISELHKTGGNEQYF	TRBD1	TRBV10-3	TRBJ2-7	.
TGTGCCAGCAGCCAAGCAAACAGAATTGAAGCTTTCTTT	CASSQANRIEAFF	.	TRBV3-1	TRBJ1-1	.
TGTGCCAGTAGTGGGCCCCCTATATTCGATCAGCCCCAGCATTTT	CASSGPPIFDQPQHF	.	TRBV19	TRBJ1-5	.
TGTGCCAGCAGTTACTCCGGACTAGCGGGAGTCCACAATGAGCAGTTCTTC	CASSYSGLAGVHNEQFF	TRBD2	TRBV6-6	TRBJ2-1	.
TGTGCCAGCAGCGTCGGGAATCCTCCCTATGGCTACACCTTC	CASSVGNPPYGYTF	.	TRBV9	TRBJ1-2	many
TGTGCCAGCAGCTTGATAGACAGACCGAACACTGAAGCTTTCTTT	CASSLIDRPNTEAFF	.	TRBV11-2	TRBJ1-1	.
TGTGCCATCAGTGAGCTAGCGGGAGGGTTTTACGAGCAGTACTTC	CAISELAGGFYEQYF	TRBD2	TRBV10-3	TRBJ2-7	many
TGTGCCAGCAGCGTTCGAGCCGGCAATCAGCCCCAGCATTTT	CASSVRAGNQPQHF	.	TRBV3-1	TRBJ1-5	few
TGTGCCAGCAGCGCCGGTGGACAGGGGTACACTGAAGCTTTCTTT	CASSAGGQGYTEAFF	TRBD1	TRBV9	TRBJ1-1	few
TGCGCCAGCACGGTAGGGGCGAACACCGGGGAGCTGTTTTTT	CASTVGANTGELFF	.	TRBV5-1	TRBJ2-2	few
TGTGCCAGCAGCTTAGATTCCAGCGGGCATGGCACAGATACGCAGTATTTT	CASSLDSSGHGTDTQYF	.	TRBV7-9	TRBJ2-3	.
TGTGCCAGTAGACCCGGGATCGGGCCTGATCAGCCCCAGCATTTT	CASRPGIGPDQPQHF	.	TRBV19	TRBJ1-5	few
TGTGCCAGCACTGAAAGGGACAACTTCGGAAACACCATATATTTT	CASTERDNFGNTIYF	.	TRBV2	TRBJ1-3	.
TGTGCCAGCAGCAAATTCTTAGCCCGAAGCACAGATACGCAGTATTTT	CASSKFLARSTDTQYF	.	TRBV12-3/TRBV12-4	TRBJ2-3	.
TGCAGTGCTAAGACAGTAACCTCCACAGATACGCAGTATTTT	CSAKTVTSTDTQYF	.	TRBV20-1	TRBJ2-3	few
TGTGCCAGTAGTATCGGTGGGACGTGGGAAGAAAAACTGTTTTTT	CASSIGGTWEEKLFF	.	TRBV19	TRBJ1-4	few
TGTGCCATCAAGGGGAACTGGGAGCAGTACTTC	CAIKGNWEQYF	.	TRBV10-3	TRBJ2-7	.